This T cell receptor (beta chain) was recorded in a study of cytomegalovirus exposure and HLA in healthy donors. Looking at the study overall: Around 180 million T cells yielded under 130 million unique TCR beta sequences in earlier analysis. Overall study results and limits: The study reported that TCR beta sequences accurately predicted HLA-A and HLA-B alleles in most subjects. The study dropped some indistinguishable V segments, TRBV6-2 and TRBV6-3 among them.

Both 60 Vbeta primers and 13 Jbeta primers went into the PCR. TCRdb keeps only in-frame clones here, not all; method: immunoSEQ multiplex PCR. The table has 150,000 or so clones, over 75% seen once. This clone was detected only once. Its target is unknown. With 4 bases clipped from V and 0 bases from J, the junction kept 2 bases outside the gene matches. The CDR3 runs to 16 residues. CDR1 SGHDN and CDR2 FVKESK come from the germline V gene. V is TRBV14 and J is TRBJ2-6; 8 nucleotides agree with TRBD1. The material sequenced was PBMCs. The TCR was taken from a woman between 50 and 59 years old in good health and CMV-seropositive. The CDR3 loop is CASSLGQGSGANVLTF. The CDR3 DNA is TGTGCCAGCAGCCTAGGACAGGGCTCTGGGGCCAACGTCCTGACTTTC.